Detailed here is one T cell receptor beta chain. The record originates from a study of T cell repertoires in cytomegalovirus infection. TCRdb re-derived calls from the reads in MiXCR, one entry per CDR3 protein. This sample has 310,000 or so distinct CDR3 sequences, with around a sixth found just once. V lost 4 bases to trimming and J lost 8 bases, with 9 bases between them. Germline V gene lookup returns CDR1 SNHLY and CDR2 FYNNEI. The CDR3 is 13 amino acids. Material for sequencing was PBMCs. The TCR was taken from a human donor in good health (CMV status not recorded). Some clones in this sample may be carry-over from other donors' samples. The chain has TRBV2 and TRBJ1-6; D gene ambiguous. CDR3 nucleotides: TGTGCCAGCAGTGGGTTACCGGATTCACCCCTCCACTTT. Protein sequence: CASSGLPDSPLHF. Based on the CDR3 plus reference TRBV2 and TRBJ1-6, the full variable domain is EPEVTQTPSHQVTQMGQEVILRCVPISNHLYFYWYRQILGQKVEFLVSFYNNEISEKSEIFDDQFSVERPDGSNFTLKIRSTKLEDSAMYFCASSGLPDSPLHFGNGTRLTVT.